Below, 18 T cell receptor beta chains from the same sample are listed, as sequenced in a study of PD-1 blockade in classical Hodgkin lymphoma. No patient escaped relapse after autologous stem cell transplantation, and brentuximab vedotin exposure varied. Profiling relied on immunoSEQ multiplex PCR, and the TCRdb table lists in-frame clones only, not all of them. The sample lists about 40,000 clones, approximately 70% occurring once. The sequencing used peripheral blood mononuclear cells (PBMCs), collected before the second cycle of nivolumab. The receptors originated from a human donor with classical Hodgkin lymphoma.

V usage is TRBV19 and J usage is TRBJ1-3; D is ambiguous. There are 13 residues in the CDR3. Germline values: CDR1 LNHDA, CDR2 SQIVND (reference sequence). Trimming took off 5 bases at V and 2 bases at J, with 7 bases between the two ends. Here the CDR3 DNA reads TGTGCCAGTAGTTCCAACGCTGGAAACACCATATATTTT. Protein product: CASSSNAGNTIYF.

V is TRBV6-5 and J is TRBJ2-7, with TRBD1 identical over 10 bases. Trimming removed 5 bases from V and 6 bases from J; junction bases left unmatched: 7. Germline CDR1 and CDR2: MNHEY and SVGAGI. The CDR3 consists of 14 residues. The CDR3 sequence: CASSVDRGRGEQYF. In DNA form, the CDR3 reads TGTGCCAGCAGTGTAGACAGGGGGCGTGGCGAGCAGTACTTC.

A few counts support this clone. The chain employs TRBV15 and TRBJ2-1; TRBD2 matches at 9 bases. The CDR3 consists of 16 residues. The V gene's germline CDR1 is LNHNV and CDR2 YYDKDF (reference sequence). Trimming cost V 0 bases and J 6 bases; bases outside gene matches: 6. The CDR3 coding sequence is TGTGCCACCAGCAGAGATCGGGCGGGAGGGTTCAATGAGCAGTTCTTC. It encodes CATSRDRAGGFNEQFF.

The chain couples TRBV7-2 to TRBJ1-1; D possibly corresponds to TRBD1 (5 bases). CDR1 is SGHTA and CDR2 is FQGNSA in the germline V gene. Deletions cut 2 bases from V and 1 base from J, with 11 bases between. The length of the CDR3 is 15 residues. This CDR3 is CASSLTAGGNTEAFF. The CDR3 nucleotides read TGTGCCAGCAGCTTAACTGCGGGGGGGAACACTGAAGCTTTCTTT. Full variable domain (remainder filled in from reference TRBV7-2 and TRBJ1-1): GAGVSQSPSNKVTEKGKDVELRCDPISGHTALYWYRQSLGQGLEFLIYFQGNSAPDKSGLPSDRFSAERTGGSVSTLTIQRTQQEDSAVYLCASSLTAGGNTEAFFGQGTRLTVV.

The chain couples TRBV19 to TRBJ1-1; 7 nucleotides match TRBD1. V lost 6 bases and J lost 7; bases outside the gene matches: 17. The CDR3 is 16 residues long. Germline V gives CDR1 LNHDA, CDR2 SQIVND (reference sequence). CDR3 loop: CASSSIVVGGGDEAFF. CDR3 nucleotide sequence: TGTGCCAGTAGCTCCATCGTGGTAGGGGGCGGCGATGAAGCTTTCTTT.

At least ten counts were recorded for this clone. The J gene is TRBJ2-2, the V gene TRBV11-2; 7 nucleotides agree with TRBD1. CDR3 length: 16 residues. The junction had 10 bases not matched to a gene; V was cut back by 5 bases and J by 4 bases. Germline lookup yields CDR1 SGHAT and CDR2 FQNNGV. CDR3 protein: CASSPQGMISTGELFF. CDR3 DNA sequence: TGTGCCAGCAGCCCACAGGGGATGATCAGCACCGGGGAGCTGTTTTTT.

The chain uses TRBV28 and TRBJ2-2; a possible D gene is TRBD2 (6 bases). CDR3 length equals 15 residues. Germline CDR1 MDHEN, CDR2 SYDVKM. With 6 bases removed from V and 7 bases from J, the gap between germline ends came to 18 bases. The CDR3 sequence: CASRAGSLLSGELFF. CDR3 in DNA: TGTGCCAGCAGGGCGGGGTCGTTGTTGAGCGGGGAGCTGTTTTTT.

The gene calls are TRBV18 and TRBJ1-2; unclear D gene. Germline assignment: CDR1 KGHSH and CDR2 LQKENI. The CDR3 contains 15 residues. V lost 0 bases to trimming and J lost 7 bases, with 15 bases between them. CDR3: CASSPPAIKVGGYTF. CDR3 sequence (DNA): TGTGCCAGCTCACCACCGGCCATAAAAGTGGGTGGCTACACCTTC.

The CDR3 region is CASAMPLEGPLEQYF. The CDR3 nucleotides read TGTGCCAGCGCAATGCCTCTGGAGGGCCCCTTGGAGCAGTACTTC. The chain links TRBV6-6 to TRBJ2-7; tentative D call: TRBD2 (6 bases). CDR1 is MNHNY, CDR2 SVGAGI, per germline (reference sequence). This CDR3 contains 15 residues. Trimming stripped 8 bases from V and 7 bases from J, with 24 bases between.

V gene TRBV25-1 combines with J gene TRBJ1-1; 8 positions agree with TRBD1. The CDR3 loop spans 14 amino acids. The V gene end was trimmed by 7 bases and the J gene end by 1 base; junction bases not matched to a gene: 5. Germline values: CDR1 MGHDK, CDR2 SYGVNS. CDR3: CASNIQGGNTEAFF. CDR3 bases: TGTGCCAGCAATATACAGGGGGGGAACACTGAAGCTTTCTTT. The full variable domain, rest sourced from reference TRBV25-1 and TRBJ1-1, is EADIYQTPRYLVIGTGKKITLECSQTMGHDKMYWYQQDPGMELHLIHYSYGVNSTEKGDLSSESTVSRIRTEHFPLTLESARPSHTSQYLCASNIQGGNTEAFFGQGTRLTVV.

This clone showed up just a few times. This chain joins TRBV4-2 and TRBJ2-7; D is ambiguous. The CDR3 has 13 residues. Germline V gene lookup returns CDR1 LGHNA and CDR2 YNFKEQ. Trimming removed 0 bases from V and 2 bases from J, with 5 bases in between. DNA of the CDR3: TGTGCCAGCAGCCAAGATATTACCTACGAGCAGTACTTC. This gives the protein CASSQDITYEQYF.

This clone was detected only a few times. The rearrangement joins TRBV7-2 to TRBJ2-1; perhaps D is TRBD1 or TRBD2 (5 bases each). Trimming cost V 1 base and J 4 bases, with 11 bases left between them. The CDR3 runs 15 residues. Germline V gene data show CDR1 as SGHTA and CDR2 as FQGNSA. DNA of the CDR3: TGTGCCAGCAGCTTAGTATCTGGGGGATACAATGAGCAGTTCTTC. Protein sequence: CASSLVSGGYNEQFF.

The chain couples TRBV7-9 to TRBJ1-2; D is unresolved. There are 16 residues in the CDR3. From germline, CDR1 is SEHNR and CDR2 FQNEAQ (reference sequence). With 1 base removed from V and 0 bases from J, the gap between germline ends came to 12 bases. The CDR3 sequence: CASSLGGGTANYGYTF. CDR3 nucleotide sequence: TGTGCCAGCAGCTTAGGGGGAGGCACCGCTAACTATGGCTACACCTTC.

This chain links TRBV2 with TRBJ1-5; 7 bases line up with TRBD1. Germline V gene data show CDR1 as SNHLY and CDR2 as FYNNEI. There are 16 residues in the CDR3. V lost 2 bases, J lost 5 bases, and 9 bases stayed unmatched. The CDR3 DNA reads TGTGCCAGCAGTGAAAGGGGGCGGACAAACGATCAGCCCCAGCATTTT. Its protein product is CASSERGRTNDQPQHF.

This rearrangement joins TRBV13 to TRBJ2-7, with D possibly being TRBD2 (6 bases). Trimming cost V 4 bases and J 6 bases, with 19 bases left between them. Per germline, CDR1 PRHDT and CDR2 FYEKMQ (reference sequence). The CDR3 is 15 residues long. DNA for the CDR3: TGTGCCAGCAGCTGGCAAGGGAGGACTTTGGGCGAGCAGTACTTC. It encodes CASSWQGRTLGEQYF.

This chain joins TRBV9 and TRBJ2-1, with a possible D match to TRBD2 (6 bases). Germline V lookup: CDR1 SGDLS, CDR2 YYNGEE. This CDR3 has 14 residues. Trimming removed 0 bases from V and 6 bases from J, with 10 bases in between. CDR3 nucleotides: TGTGCCAGCAGCGTAGCGGGAGTCTTCAATGAGCAGTTCTTC. It is translated as CASSVAGVFNEQFF.

This chain joins TRBV7-3 and TRBJ2-7; 9 positions agree with TRBD2. The CDR3 totals 13 residues. V shed 8 bases and J 6 bases; nucleotides not matched to a gene: 8. CDR1 and CDR2 from the germline V gene are SGHTA and FQGTGA. DNA of the CDR3: TGTGCCAGCGGCGTAGCGGGAGCCCCCGAGCAGTACTTC. It is translated as CASGVAGAPEQYF.

There are a few counts of this clone. V and J are TRBV29-1 and TRBJ2-7; TRBD1 agrees at 9 bases. Germline loops: CDR1 SQVTM, CDR2 ANQGSEA. V dropped 8 bases and J dropped 1; count of bases not matched to a gene: 6. The CDR3 consists of 13 residues. In DNA form, the CDR3 reads TGCAGCTTCCTGACAGGGGGGTCCTACGAGCAGTACTTC. This encodes CSFLTGGSYEQYF.